The 23 T cell receptor beta chains presented below share a single source sample, sequenced in a study of OX40 agonist ivuxolimab in advanced cancers. Data came from immunoSEQ multiplex PCR; TCRdb stores just in-frame clones and leaves some out. The table has tens of thousands of clones, 92% seen once. The input for sequencing was CD4+ or CD8+ T cells sorted from blood, taken in a trial of the OX40 agonist ivuxolimab. The receptors stem from an adult with an advanced solid tumor such as melanoma, head and neck, liver or kidney cancer.

The V gene is TRBV15, the J gene TRBJ2-1; D possibly matches TRBD1 or TRBD2 (5 bases each). The CDR3 covers 15 residues. Germline assignment: CDR1 LNHNV and CDR2 YYDKDF (reference sequence). V gave up 1 base and J gave up 7 bases, with 14 bases separating them. The CDR3 loop is CATSRAGLTLNEQFF. The DNA of the CDR3 is TGTGCCACCAGCAGAGCGGGGCTTACTTTGAATGAGCAGTTCTTC.

V usage is TRBV19 and J usage is TRBJ2-5, with 11 nucleotides matching TRBD2. Unmatched junction bases numbered 6, after V lost 5 bases and J lost 7 bases. CDR3 size: 14 residues. Germline V gene sequence: CDR1 LNHDA, CDR2 SQIVND (reference sequence). The CDR3 bases are TGTGCCAGTAGTTCGACTAGCGGGATGGGGACCCAGTACTTC. Residues: CASSSTSGMGTQYF. The full variable domain, rest sourced from reference TRBV19 and TRBJ2-5, is DGGITQSPKYLFRKEGQNVTLSCEQNLNHDAMYWYRQDPGQGLRLIYYSQIVNDFQKGDIAEGYSVSREKKESFPLTVTSAQKNPTAFYLCASSSTSGMGTQYFGPGTRLLVL.

The chain employs TRBV6-5 and TRBJ2-7, with 7 bases matching TRBD1. V gave up 10 bases and J gave up 6 bases; unmatched junction bases: 6. Looked up from germline, CDR1 is MNHEY and CDR2 is SVGAGI. The CDR3 has 11 residues. CDR3 in amino acids: CATTGVAEQYF. The CDR3 DNA sequence: TGTGCCACTACAGGGGTTGCCGAGCAGTACTTC.

This clone came up once. The genes are TRBV7-9 and TRBJ1-1, with D uncertain. CDR3 size: 12 residues. V was clipped by 1 base and J by 11 bases, with 11 bases between them. CDR1 and CDR2 (germline): SEHNR, FQNEAQ (reference sequence). CDR3 residues: CASSLVGGMAFF. The CDR3 DNA reads as TGTGCCAGCAGCTTAGTAGGTGGGATGGCTTTCTTT.

The chain carries TRBV7-2 and TRBJ2-5; D might be TRBD2 (5 bases). CDR1 SGHTA and CDR2 FQGNSA come from the germline V gene. V was clipped by 5 bases and J by 6 bases, with 13 bases between them. This CDR3 has 13 amino acids. The CDR3 nucleotides are TGTGCCAGCAGCGCACTAGTGTGGCAGACCCAGTACTTC. Its protein is CASSALVWQTQYF.

This clone was picked up one time. The chain has TRBV6-1 and TRBJ2-2, with a possible D match to TRBD2 (7 bases). The V gene's germline CDR1 is MNHNS and CDR2 SASEGT. The CDR3 spans 14 residues. The V and J ends lost 6 bases and 3 bases respectively, with 11 bases between them. CDR3 DNA: TGTGCCAGCAGAGGGGGGGCTTACACCGGGGAGCTGTTTTTT. It codes for CASRGGAYTGELFF.

The rearrangement links TRBV18 to TRBJ2-7; TRBD1 agrees at 7 bases. The CDR3 contains 14 residues. V trimming: 0 bases; J trimming: 2 bases; junction bases outside the gene matches: 1. Germline CDR1 KGHSH, CDR2 LQKENI. CDR3 amino acids: CASSPPGTAYEQYF. The DNA of the CDR3 is TGTGCCAGCTCACCACCGGGGACAGCCTACGAGCAGTACTTC. The whole variable domain, filled in from reference TRBV18 and TRBJ2-7, reads NAGVMQNPRHLVRRRGQEARLRCSPMKGHSHVYWYRQLPEEGLKFMVYLQKENIIDESGMPKERFSAEFPKEGPSILRIQQVVRGDSAAYFCASSPPGTAYEQYFGPGTRLTVT.

The chain has TRBV29-1 and TRBJ1-1; the D gene is possibly TRBD1 (5 bases). The CDR3 totals 13 residues. Germline values: CDR1 SQVTM, CDR2 ANQGSEA. V was pared by 4 bases and J by 5 bases, with 14 bases between. This chain's CDR3 is CSVVRDQVTEAFF. The CDR3, as DNA: TGCAGCGTTGTCCGGGACCAGGTAACTGAAGCTTTCTTT.

The V and J genes are TRBV11-1 and TRBJ2-3, with 8 positions matching TRBD2. CDR1 is SGHAT and CDR2 is FQDESV in the germline V gene (reference sequence). CDR3 size: 15 residues. V was clipped by 8 bases and J by 4 bases; unmatched bases: 11. The CDR3 DNA reads TGTGCCAGCTCGGAGAGCGGGAGTTGGGCAGATACGCAGTATTTT. Translated, it gives CASSESGSWADTQYF.

The V and J genes are TRBV5-1 and TRBJ2-3; D remains ambiguous. V was clipped by 2 bases and J by 6 bases, with 10 bases between them. Germline CDR1 reads SGHRS; CDR2 reads YFSETQ. The CDR3 runs to 13 residues. The CDR3 protein is CASSFLSADTQYF. CDR3 in DNA: TGCGCCAGCAGCTTTCTGTCTGCGGATACGCAGTATTTT.

The chain is built from TRBV28 and TRBJ2-2; D gene uncertain. There are 12 residues in the CDR3. V dropped 6 bases and J dropped 1 base, with 3 bases sitting between them. The V gene's germline CDR1 is MDHEN and CDR2 SYDVKM. The CDR3 sequence: CASSQNTGELFF. In DNA, the CDR3 is TGTGCCAGCAGCCAGAACACCGGGGAGCTGTTTTTT.

The rearrangement joins TRBV27 to TRBJ2-1; D gene ambiguous. Trimming removed 6 bases from V and 3 bases from J, with 3 bases in between. The CDR3 contains 11 residues. CDR1 is MNHEY and CDR2 is SMNVEV in the germline V gene (reference sequence). In DNA form, the CDR3 reads TGTGCCAGCAGGGACTACAATGAGCAGTTCTTC. Translation: CASRDYNEQFF.

The V call is TRBV27, the J call TRBJ1-1; no clear D gene. V lost 1 base, J lost 4 bases, and 7 bases lay in between. The CDR3 contains 13 residues. The germline CDR1 and CDR2 sequences are MNHEY and SMNVEV (reference sequence). The CDR3 loop is CASSLYGSTEAFF. In nucleotides, the CDR3 is TGTGCCAGCAGTTTATACGGTTCCACTGAAGCTTTCTTT.

J is TRBJ2-3 and V is TRBV5-1, with 7 bases matching TRBD1. This CDR3 region has 11 residues. After removal of 6 bases from V and 8 bases from J, the junction contained 3 bases not matched to a gene. Germline assignment: CDR1 SGHRS and CDR2 YFSETQ. The CDR3 here is CASTGGRTQYF. Here the CDR3 DNA reads TGCGCCAGCACAGGGGGACGTACGCAGTATTTT.

The chain carries TRBV7-3 and TRBJ2-1; 7 positions match TRBD2. The germline gives CDR1 SGHTA, CDR2 FQGTGA. Losses at the gene ends were 0 bases for V and 5 bases for J; bases not matched to a gene: 4. CDR3 length: 15 amino acids. The CDR3 DNA sequence: TGTGCCAGCAGCTTAACCCTAGCGGCCCACAATGAGCAGTTCTTC. It codes for CASSLTLAAHNEQFF.

This chain uses TRBV28 with TRBJ2-5; D perhaps matches TRBD2 (7 bases). Germline V CDR1 and CDR2: MDHEN, SYDVKM. Trimming took 5 bases from V and 3 from J, leaving 19 bases between them. This CDR3 spans 16 amino acids. Written as DNA, the CDR3 is TGTGCCAGCAGTGCCCCGGGCGGGGGCGCGAAAGAGACCCAGTACTTC. As protein: CASSAPGGGAKETQYF.

The V gene is TRBV5-1, the J gene TRBJ2-7, with 8 bases matching TRBD2. The CDR3 consists of 15 residues. V dropped 4 bases and J dropped 7; count of bases not matched to a gene: 13. Germline V gives CDR1 SGHRS, CDR2 YFSETQ. The CDR3 loop is CASSDDGREGEEQYF. CDR3 nucleotides: TGCGCCAGCAGCGACGACGGGAGGGAGGGCGAGGAGCAGTACTTC.

The chain uses TRBV14 and TRBJ2-2, with TRBD2 matching over 8 bases. V lost 4 bases, J lost 0 bases, and 7 bases stayed unmatched. The CDR3 has 17 residues. The germline V gene has CDR1 SGHDN and CDR2 FVKESK. The CDR3 sequence is CASSPLMTSANTGELFF. As DNA, the CDR3 is TGTGCCAGCAGCCCCCTAATGACTAGCGCGAACACCGGGGAGCTGTTTTTT. Using reference TRBV14 and TRBJ2-2 for the parts outside the CDR3, the full variable domain is EAGVTQFPSHSVIEKGQTVTLRCDPISGHDNLYWYRRVMGKEIKFLLHFVKESKQDESGMPNNRFLAERTGGTYSTLKVQPAELEDSGVYFCASSPLMTSANTGELFFGEGSRLTVL.

This clone has just one count. Other nucleotide sequences in the sample specify the same CDR3. This chain links TRBV7-9 with TRBJ2-6; D is perhaps TRBD2 (5 bases). V lost 2 bases and J 2 bases, leaving 10 bases between the germline ends. This CDR3 comprises 16 residues. Germline V gives CDR1 SEHNR, CDR2 FQNEAQ (reference sequence). CDR3 nucleotides: TGTGCCAGCAGCTTACGGAGGCAGACTGGGGCCAACGTCCTGACTTTC. This sequence encodes CASSLRRQTGANVLTF.

This chain joins TRBV5-8 and TRBJ1-4; D remains ambiguous. The CDR3 loop spans 14 amino acids. Germline V gene data show CDR1 as SGHTS and CDR2 as YDEGEE. V was pared by 3 bases and J by 6 bases, with 12 bases between. CDR3 DNA: TGTGCCAGCAGCTCACGCTACGGACATGAAAAACTGTTTTTT. Residues: CASSSRYGHEKLFF.

The chain uses TRBV6-5 and TRBJ2-7, with 10 positions matching TRBD2. CDR1 MNHEY and CDR2 SVGAGI come from the germline V gene. There are 14 residues in the CDR3. The V segment lost 7 bases and the J segment 5 bases; nucleotides outside the gene matches: 8. This CDR3 reads CASNPLAGRHEQYF. The CDR3 DNA is TGTGCCAGCAACCCACTAGCGGGAAGACACGAGCAGTACTTC.

This chain uses TRBV11-3 with TRBJ2-1, with 12 bases aligning to TRBD2. Trimming removed 5 bases from V and 9 bases from J; junction bases left unmatched: 8. Germline CDR1 and CDR2: SGHNT and YENEEA. The CDR3 extends over 15 amino acids. CDR3 sequence reads: CASSGRLAGVREQFF. The CDR3 DNA reads TGTGCCAGCAGCGGCAGACTAGCGGGAGTCCGTGAGCAGTTCTTC.

The table lists this clone with a few counts. The V and J genes are TRBV19 and TRBJ2-7; the match to TRBD1 covers 11 bases. The CDR3 consists of 14 residues. Trimming cost V 6 bases and J 12 bases; bases outside gene matches: 13. Per the germline V gene, CDR1 is LNHDA and CDR2 is SQIVND (reference sequence). CDR3 protein: CASSPGTGGREVYF. The CDR3 DNA reads as TGTGCCAGTAGCCCCGGGACAGGGGGACGTGAGGTGTACTTC.